This paragraph reports one TCR beta chain. The antigen remains undetermined. The data are from a study of T cell repertoires and HLA-DP antigens. Study background: Alloreactive CD4+ T cells targeted HLA-DP on transduced HeLa. Sorted CD137+CD4+ samples averaged around 200 ng DNA; pre-culture CD4+ samples, about 1,200 ng.

Germline assignment: CDR1 SGHNT and CDR2 YYREEE (reference sequence). V shed 2 bases, J shed 2 bases, and the junction held 2 bases outside the gene matches. This CDR3 region has 15 residues. CD4+ T cells, purified by negative selection, averaged roughly 98% purity. Sequencing used immunoSEQ multiplex PCR; TCRdb keeps in-frame clones, though not all of them. The sample yields roughly 73,000 clones, around three quarters seen once. Sequenced: CD4+ T cells from PBMCs. The source is a man in his fifties or sixties in good health and CMV-seronegative. The chain carries TRBV5-4 and TRBJ1-3, with TRBD1 matching 9 bases. The CDR3 loop reads CASSLQGAAGNTIYF. CDR3 sequence (DNA): TGTGCCAGCAGCTTACAGGGGGCAGCTGGAAACACCATATATTTT.